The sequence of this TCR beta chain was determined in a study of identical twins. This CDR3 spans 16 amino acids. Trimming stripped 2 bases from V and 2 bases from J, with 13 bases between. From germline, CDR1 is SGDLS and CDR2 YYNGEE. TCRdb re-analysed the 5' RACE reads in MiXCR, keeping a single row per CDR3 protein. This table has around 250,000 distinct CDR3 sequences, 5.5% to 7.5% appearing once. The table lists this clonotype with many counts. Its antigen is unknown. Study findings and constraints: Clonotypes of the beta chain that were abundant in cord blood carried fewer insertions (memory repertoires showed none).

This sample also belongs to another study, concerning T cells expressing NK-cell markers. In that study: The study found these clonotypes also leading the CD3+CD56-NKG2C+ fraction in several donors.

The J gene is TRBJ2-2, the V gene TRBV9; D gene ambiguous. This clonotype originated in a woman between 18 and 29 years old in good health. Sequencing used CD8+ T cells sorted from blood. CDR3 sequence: CASSVFPSSNTGELFF. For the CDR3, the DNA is TGTGCCAGCAGCGTTTTTCCCAGTAGCAACACCGGGGAGCTGTTTTTT.